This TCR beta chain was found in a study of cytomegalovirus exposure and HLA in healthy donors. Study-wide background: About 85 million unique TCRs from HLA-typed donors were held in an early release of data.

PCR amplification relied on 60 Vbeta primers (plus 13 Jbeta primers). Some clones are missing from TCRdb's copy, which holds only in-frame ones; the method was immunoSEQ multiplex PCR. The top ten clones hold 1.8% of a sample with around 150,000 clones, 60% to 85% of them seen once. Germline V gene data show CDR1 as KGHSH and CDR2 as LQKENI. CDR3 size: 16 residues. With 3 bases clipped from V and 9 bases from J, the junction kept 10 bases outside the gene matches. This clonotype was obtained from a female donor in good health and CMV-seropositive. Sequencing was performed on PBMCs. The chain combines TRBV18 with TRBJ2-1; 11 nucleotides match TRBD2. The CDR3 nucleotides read TGTGCCAGCTCACCGAACATAGCGGGGGGGCCTGGTGAGCAGTTCTTC. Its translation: CASSPNIAGGPGEQFF.